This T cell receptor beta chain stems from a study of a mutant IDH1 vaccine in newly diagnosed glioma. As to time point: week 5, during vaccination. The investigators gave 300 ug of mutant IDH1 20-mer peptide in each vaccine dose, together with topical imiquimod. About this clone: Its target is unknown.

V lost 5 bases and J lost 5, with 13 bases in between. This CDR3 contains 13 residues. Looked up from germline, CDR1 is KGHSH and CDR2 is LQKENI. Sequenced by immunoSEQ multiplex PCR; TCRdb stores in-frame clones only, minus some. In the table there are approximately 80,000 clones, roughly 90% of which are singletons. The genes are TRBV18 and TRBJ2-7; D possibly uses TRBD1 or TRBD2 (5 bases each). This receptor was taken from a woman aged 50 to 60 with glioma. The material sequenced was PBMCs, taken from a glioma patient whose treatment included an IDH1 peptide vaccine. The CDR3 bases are TGTGCCAGCTCAGGGCCCCGGGGCCACGAGCAGTACTTC. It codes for CASSGPRGHEQYF.